This T cell receptor beta chain is drawn from a study of blood T cells in healthy people across ages. Overall study findings and caveats: Total diversity from one million sequenced T cells was likely underestimated.

A J-beta primer mix and a sample-barcoded 5' primer were used in a second PCR of roughly 6 to 12 cycles. TCRdb recomputed calls from the 5' RACE reads with MiXCR, one row per CDR3 protein. The table has 1.5 million to 2 million distinct CDR3 sequences, 49% seen once. As concerns this clonotype: Its antigen is not known.

The CDR3 loop spans 17 amino acids. V shed 6 bases and J 6 bases; nucleotides not matched to a gene: 9. The germline V gene encodes CDR1 MNHNS and CDR2 SASEGT. The V and J genes are TRBV6-1 and TRBJ2-1, with 15 bases matching TRBD2. The source of this sequence is a woman in her 40s in good health. The sequencing input was blood. DNA for the CDR3: TGTGCCAGCAGCCGGACTAGCGGGGGGGCCATAGGCAATGAGCAGTTCTTC. Protein sequence: CASSRTSGGAIGNEQFF.